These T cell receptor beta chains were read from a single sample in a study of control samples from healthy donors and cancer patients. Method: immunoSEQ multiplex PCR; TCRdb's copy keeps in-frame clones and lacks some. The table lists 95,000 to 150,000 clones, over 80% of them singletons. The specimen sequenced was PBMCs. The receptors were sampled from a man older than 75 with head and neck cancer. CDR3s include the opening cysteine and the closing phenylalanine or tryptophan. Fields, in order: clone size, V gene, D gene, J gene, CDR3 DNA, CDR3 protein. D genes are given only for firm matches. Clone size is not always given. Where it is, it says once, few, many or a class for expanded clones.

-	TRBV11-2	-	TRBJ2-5	TGTGCCAGCAGCTTAGGGGGGCCAGTTCAAGAGACCCAGTACTTC	CASSLGGPVQETQYF
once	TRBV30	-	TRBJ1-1	TGTGCCTGGAGTAGTAGTCCGGTTGAAGCTTTCTTT	CAWSSSPVEAFF
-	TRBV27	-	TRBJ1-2	TGTGCCAGCAGTTTACGGGGCGCCTCCATTGGCTACACCTTC	CASSLRGASIGYTF
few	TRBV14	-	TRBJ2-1	TGTGCCAGCAGCTCCCGCGGGGGCGGCTACAATGAGCAGTTCTTC	CASSSRGGGYNEQFF
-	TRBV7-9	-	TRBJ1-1	TGTGCCAGCAGCCCACCACCAGGGTACACTGAAGCTTTCTTT	CASSPPPGYTEAFF
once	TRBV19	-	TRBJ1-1	TGTGCCAGTAGTTCGTTGGGGGCAACTGAAGCTTTCTTT	CASSSLGATEAFF
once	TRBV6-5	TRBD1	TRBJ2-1	TGTGCCGGCCTGACAGGGGTGGGACACAATGAGCAGTTCTTC	CAGLTGVGHNEQFF
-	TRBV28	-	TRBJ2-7	TGTGCCAGCAGTTGGAGTGGCGCGGGGCGAACCTACGAGCAGTACTTC	CASSWSGAGRTYEQYF
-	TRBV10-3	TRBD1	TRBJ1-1	TGTGCCATCACTTACACGGCAGGGGGAGCTAACACTGAAGCTTTCTTT	CAITYTAGGANTEAFF
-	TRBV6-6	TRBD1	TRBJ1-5	TGTGCCAGCAGGGAGGGACAGGGCAATCAGCCCCAGCATTTT	CASREGQGNQPQHF
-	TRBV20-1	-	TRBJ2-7	TGCAGTGCTTGGTGGAACGAGCAGTACTTC	CSAWWNEQYF
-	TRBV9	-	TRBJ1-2	TGTGCCAGCAGCGCCAGGGGTCCGGATGGCTACACCTTC	CASSARGPDGYTF
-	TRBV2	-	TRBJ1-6	TGTGCCAGCAGCGGACTCATTATCTCCTATAATTCACCCCTCCACTTT	CASSGLIISYNSPLHF
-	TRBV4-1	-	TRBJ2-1	TGCGCCAGCACTTCTCGGAACAATGAGCAGTTCTTC	CASTSRNNEQFF
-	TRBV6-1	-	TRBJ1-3	TGTGCCAGCAGTGAAAGGGTGTCCAACTCTGGAAACACCATATATTTT	CASSERVSNSGNTIYF
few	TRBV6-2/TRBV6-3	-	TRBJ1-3	TGTGCCAGCAGTTACCCCCGCGACTCTGGAAACACCATATATTTT	CASSYPRDSGNTIYF
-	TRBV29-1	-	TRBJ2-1	TGCAGCGTTGCAGGCGGGTCGACCTACAATGAGCAGTTCTTC	CSVAGGSTYNEQFF
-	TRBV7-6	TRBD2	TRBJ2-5	TGTGCCAGCAGCTTAGTTGGGACTAGTATCGAGACCCAGTACTTC	CASSLVGTSIETQYF
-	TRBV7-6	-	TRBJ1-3	TGTGCCAGCAGCCCCAGGACCTACCCCTCTGGAAACACCATATATTTT	CASSPRTYPSGNTIYF
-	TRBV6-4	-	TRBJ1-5	TGTGCCAGCAGTGTGGGGGGCAATCAGCCCCAGCATTTT	CASSVGGNQPQHF
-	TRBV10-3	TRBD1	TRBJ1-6	TGTGCCATCTGCAGGGGGCTGGATTCACCCCTCCACTTT	CAICRGLDSPLHF